The 8 T cell receptor beta chains in this list originate from one sample, sequenced in a study of breast tumors, draining lymph nodes, adjacent tissues. MiXCR, applied by TCRdb to the multiplex PCR reads, yields one record per CDR3 protein. This table holds fewer than 200,000 distinct CDR3 sequences, roughly a third found once. Samples came from axillary lymph nodes draining the breast cancer. Sequenced input: axillary lymph node tissue. The source is a female donor with breast cancer. Some clones in this sample may be carry-over from other donors' samples.

This clonotype was found many times. The rearrangement links TRBV18 to TRBJ1-5; D is uncertain. CDR1 KGHSH and CDR2 LQKENI come from the germline V gene. Trimming left V 2 bases short and J 5 bases short, with 7 bases between. CDR3 length: 13 residues. The CDR3 reads CASSPSEDQPQHF. CDR3 DNA sequence: TGTGCCAGCTCACCATCGGAGGATCAGCCCCAGCATTTT.

This clonotype was seen more than once but under ten times. V gene TRBV28 combines with J gene TRBJ2-7; D is uncertain. Per germline, CDR1 MDHEN and CDR2 SYDVKM. V shed 7 bases and J shed 2 bases, with 18 bases lying between them. The CDR3 runs 15 residues. CDR3: CASTSTRLPTYEQYF. CDR3 DNA: TGTGCCAGCACCTCCACACGACTCCCTACCTACGAGCAGTACTTC.

This clonotype showed up many times. This chain joins TRBV11-2 and TRBJ2-7, with TRBD2 as a possible D gene (6 bases). Germline CDR1 reads SGHAT; CDR2 reads FQNNGV. This CDR3 comprises 14 residues. Trimming took 5 bases from V and 2 from J, leaving 13 bases between them. The CDR3 region is CASSQRAGPYEQYF. The CDR3 coding sequence is TGTGCCAGCAGCCAAAGAGCGGGCCCCTACGAGCAGTACTTC.

This clonotype was observed at least ten times. The chain carries TRBV9 and TRBJ2-1; weak D call: TRBD1 (5 bases). The V gene lost 0 bases and the J gene lost 10 bases, with 11 bases spanning the gap. The CDR3 sequence is 13 residues long. Germline assignment: CDR1 SGDLS and CDR2 YYNGEE. CDR3 sequence reads: CASSVEGAREQFF. In DNA, the CDR3 is TGTGCCAGCAGCGTAGAAGGGGCGAGAGAGCAGTTCTTC.

The rearrangement joins TRBV7-9 to TRBJ2-1; D is possibly TRBD2 (6 bases). The CDR3 has 19 amino acids. Deletions cut 1 base from V and 9 bases from J, with 28 bases between. Germline CDR1 SEHNR, CDR2 FQNEAQ (reference sequence). CDR3 nucleotide sequence: TGTGCCAGCAGCTTAGGGGCTGGGGGACTCTGGGGCCAACGTCCTGAGCAGTTCTTC. Its translation is CASSLGAGGLWGQRPEQFF.

This clonotype was recorded a few times. A much larger clone differs by one base, so this may be a read error. The gene calls are TRBV20-1 and TRBJ2-7, with 8 bases that match TRBD2. Trimming cost V 2 bases and J 3 bases; bases outside gene matches: 6. Germline CDR1 reads DFQATT; CDR2 reads SNEGSKA (reference sequence). The CDR3 consists of 14 residues. CDR3 residues: CSARYSGASYEQYF. The CDR3 DNA is TGCAGTGCTAGATATAGCGGGGCCAGCTACGAGCAGTACTTC.

A single count supports this clonotype. J is TRBJ1-3 and V is TRBV7-6; TRBD1 matches at 10 bases. This CDR3 comprises 17 residues. Per germline, CDR1 SGHVS and CDR2 FNYEAQ. V lost 5 bases to trimming and J lost 5 bases; unmatched junction nucleotides: 12. The CDR3 sequence is CASSVQSPGQGRNTIYF. The CDR3 DNA reads TGTGCCAGCAGCGTGCAATCTCCGGGACAGGGGAGAAACACCATATATTTT.

This clonotype came up a few times. The chain uses TRBV28 and TRBJ1-3; D is uncertain. Germline values: CDR1 MDHEN, CDR2 SYDVKM. Trimming took 2 bases from V and 7 from J, leaving 12 bases between them. The CDR3 consists of 14 residues. The CDR3 coding sequence is TGTGCCAGCAGTTTAAATCTTCCTAGGAACACCATATATTTT. Amino acids: CASSLNLPRNTIYF.